This T cell receptor (beta chain) was identified during a study of human T cells and chemical hapten exposure. V was cut by 7 bases and J by 3 bases, with 5 bases left in between. In germline, CDR1 is SQVTM, CDR2 ANQGSEA. The CDR3 runs 10 residues. The time point denotes: patch test 2, 6 weeks after DPC sensitization. Treatment indicated: therapeutic diphenylcyclopropenone sensitization with weekly scalp DPC. Study processing details: Sample TCR totals centred on a median of approximately 100,000, ranging roughly 20,000 to 700,000. Each CDR3 protein is one row after TCRdb ran MiXCR on the RACE reads. The authors' filters were not applied to this entry. The sample includes a few hundred thousand distinct CDR3 sequences, about 6.3% seen only once; the top ten take around 6.1%.

The rearrangement links TRBV29-1 to TRBJ2-3; a weak D match, TRBD2 (5 bases). Source: whole blood, taken in connection with sensitization to the hapten diphenylcyclopropenone (DPC). This sequence was found in a young woman with alopecia areata. Some clones in this sample may be carry-over from other donors' samples. Written as DNA, the CDR3 is TGCAGCGCGGGGACAGATACGCAGTATTTT. Translation gives CSAGTDTQYF.